In this sample, the clone carrying this T cell receptor beta chain turned up once. Germline V gene lookup returns CDR1 SEHNR and CDR2 FQNEAQ (reference sequence). The germline V and J ends were trimmed by 3 bases and 5 bases, with 13 bases remaining between them. This CDR3 has 14 amino acids. This sample is drawn from a study of PD-L1 blockade in urothelial cancer. Time point reported: peripheral blood 6 weeks after treatment start. Profiled with immunoSEQ multiplex PCR; TCRdb holds only in-frame clones, not every one. The data contain around 66,000 clones, 88% of them singletons. Sequencing was performed on PBMCs, taken around atezolizumab (anti-PD-L1) treatment. V is TRBV7-9 and J is TRBJ2-5; a possible D gene is TRBD1 (5 bases). The TCR comes from a man in his 60s with urothelial cancer. CDR3 protein: CASSLVAGWETQYF. CDR3 nucleotides: TGTGCCAGCAGCTTGGTGGCAGGGTGGGAGACCCAGTACTTC. The variable domain in full, completed from reference TRBV7-9 and TRBJ2-5, reads DTGVSQNPRHKITKRGQNVTFRCDPISEHNRLYWYRQTLGQGPEFLTYFQNEAQLEKSRLLSDRFSAERPKGSFSTLEIQRTEQGDSAMYLCASSLVAGWETQYFGPGTRLLVL.